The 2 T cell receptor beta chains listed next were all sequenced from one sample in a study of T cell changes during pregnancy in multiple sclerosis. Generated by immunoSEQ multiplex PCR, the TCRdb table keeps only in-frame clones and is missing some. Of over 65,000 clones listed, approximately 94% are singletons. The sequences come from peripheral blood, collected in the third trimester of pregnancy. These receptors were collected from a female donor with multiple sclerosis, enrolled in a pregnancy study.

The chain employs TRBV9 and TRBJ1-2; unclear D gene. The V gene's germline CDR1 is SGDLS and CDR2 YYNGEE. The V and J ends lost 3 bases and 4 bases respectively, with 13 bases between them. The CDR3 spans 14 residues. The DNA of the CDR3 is TGTGCCAGCAGCGCCACGGGGAGCGGCTATGGCTACACCTTC. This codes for CASSATGSGYGYTF.

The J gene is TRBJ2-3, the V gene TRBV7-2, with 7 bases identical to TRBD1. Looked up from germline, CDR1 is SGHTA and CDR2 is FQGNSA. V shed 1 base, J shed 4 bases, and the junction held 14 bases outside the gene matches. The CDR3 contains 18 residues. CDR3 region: CASSLVPPRQGNPDTQYF. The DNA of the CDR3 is TGTGCCAGCAGCTTAGTCCCCCCGCGACAGGGAAATCCAGATACGCAGTATTTT.